These 30 T cell receptor beta chains came from one sample sequenced in a study of identical twins. TCRdb reanalysed the 5' RACE reads using MiXCR and keeps one entry per CDR3 protein. The data contain around 510,000 distinct CDR3 sequences, over 11% of them singletons. This sample also belongs to another study, concerning yellow fever vaccine responses in identical twins.

The material sequenced was CD4+ T cells sorted from blood. These receptors came from a woman between 18 and 29 years old in good health.

CDR3 in amino acids: CASSPQGYMETQYF. The CDR3 coding sequence is TGTGCCAGCAGTCCCCAGGGTTATATGGAGACCCAGTACTTC. The V and J genes are TRBV27 and TRBJ2-5; TRBD1 is a possible D gene (5 bases). Germline V gene sequence: CDR1 MNHEY, CDR2 SMNVEV (reference sequence). The CDR3 is 14 amino acids. Trimming pared 5 bases from V and 5 bases from J, leaving 15 bases between.

Ten or more counts support this clonotype. The V call is TRBV27, the J call TRBJ2-7, with 8 bases lining up with TRBD1. This CDR3 has 17 amino acids. Unmatched junction bases numbered 14, after V lost 3 bases and J lost 4 bases. Germline V gene data show CDR1 as MNHEY and CDR2 as SMNVEV (reference sequence). CDR3 amino acids: CASSLETPQGEYYEQYF. CDR3 in DNA: TGTGCCAGCAGTTTGGAGACACCACAGGGGGAATATTACGAGCAGTACTTC.

The chain links TRBV20-1 to TRBJ1-2, with TRBD1 as a possible D gene (5 bases). There are 15 residues in the CDR3. V was clipped by 0 bases and J by 2 bases, with 13 bases between them. Germline V CDR1 and CDR2: DFQATT, SNEGSKA (reference sequence). CDR3 DNA: TGCAGTGCTAGAGATCTTAGACAGACAAACTATGGCTACACCTTC. Protein sequence: CSARDLRQTNYGYTF.

The chain is built from TRBV21-1 and TRBJ1-1; the D call of TRBD1 is as the table states it, not checked on the DNA. TRBV21-1 is a known pseudogene. The CDR3 runs 14 residues. The CDR3 sequence is CASSHRQGLSEAFF. CDR3 bases: TGTGCCAGCAGCCACCGACAGGGGCTCTCTGAAGCTTTCTTT.

The chain recombines TRBV20-1 with TRBJ2-3; 12 bases align to TRBD2. The J segment lost 6 bases and the V segment lost 6 bases, leaving 10 bases of the junction unmatched. The germline V gene encodes CDR1 DFQATT and CDR2 SNEGSKA (reference sequence). This CDR3 is built from 15 residues. As DNA, the CDR3 is TGCAGTGCGGACCGGACTAGCGGGATGGGCGATACGCAGTATTTT. Translation gives CSADRTSGMGDTQYF.

This clonotype showed up many times. V and J are TRBV21-1 and TRBJ2-2; TRBD1, the table's D call, lacks a check against the DNA. TRBV21-1 is designated a pseudogene. The CDR3 extends over 19 amino acids. This chain's CDR3 is CASSKTVLYEQGTVGELFF. CDR3 bases: TGTGCCAGCAGCAAAACGGTCTTGTATGAACAGGGAACAGTCGGGGAGCTGTTTTTT.

This clonotype was found a few times. The CDR3 loop reads CSVRTSGITDTQYF. DNA for the CDR3: TGCAGCGTTCGGACTAGCGGGATCACAGATACGCAGTATTTT. V usage is TRBV29-1 and J usage is TRBJ2-3; 12 bases map to TRBD2. Losses at the gene ends were 5 bases for V and 2 bases for J; bases not matched to a gene: 2. The CDR3 extends over 14 amino acids. In germline, CDR1 is SQVTM, CDR2 ANQGSEA.

The chain couples TRBV20-1 to TRBJ2-7; D may match TRBD1 or TRBD2 (5 bases each). CDR3 length equals 13 residues. Looked up from germline, CDR1 is DFQATT and CDR2 is SNEGSKA (reference sequence). Between the trimmed V and J ends, which lost 4 bases and 0 bases, there was a span of 10 bases. CDR3 DNA: TGCAGTGCTAAAGGGACGGTCTCCTACGAGCAGTACTTC. As protein: CSAKGTVSYEQYF.

The chain has TRBV20-1 and TRBJ1-1, with D maybe TRBD1 (5 bases). Germline V gives CDR1 DFQATT, CDR2 SNEGSKA (reference sequence). There are 11 residues in the CDR3. V lost 5 bases and J 9 bases, leaving 13 bases between the germline ends. The CDR3 coding sequence is TGCAGTGCTCTGCTGGACACCAAAGCTTTCTTT. This codes for CSALLDTKAFF.

This clonotype was observed once. The chain is built from TRBV4-2 and TRBJ2-2; the match to TRBD2 covers 11 bases. J gave up 5 bases and V 1 base, and 6 bases lay outside the gene matches. The V gene's germline CDR1 is LGHNA and CDR2 YNFKEQ. This CDR3 has 17 amino acids. CDR3 sequence reads: CASSQATSGIVTGELFF. CDR3 DNA sequence: TGTGCCAGCAGCCAAGCGACTAGCGGGATTGTGACCGGGGAGCTGTTTTTT.

This clonotype was observed a few times. The rearrangement links TRBV7-9 to TRBJ2-5; 10 bases map to TRBD1. Losses at the gene ends were 5 bases for V and 3 bases for J; bases not matched to a gene: 3. Germline lookup yields CDR1 SEHNR and CDR2 FQNEAQ (reference sequence). The CDR3 sequence is 14 residues long. CDR3: CASSRDRGEETQYF. The CDR3 DNA reads TGTGCCAGCAGCCGGGACAGGGGAGAAGAGACCCAGTACTTC.

The chain uses TRBV4-3 and TRBJ2-6; D may be TRBD1 or TRBD2 (5 bases each). The germline gives CDR1 LGHNA, CDR2 YSLEER. Between the trimmed V and J ends, which lost 0 bases and 3 bases, there was a span of 12 bases. The CDR3 covers 17 residues. CDR3 sequence reads: CASSQDRGGYGANVLTF. In DNA, the CDR3 is TGCGCCAGCAGCCAAGATCGGGGCGGTTATGGGGCCAACGTCCTGACTTTC.

There are many counts of this clonotype. V usage is TRBV3-1 and J usage is TRBJ2-7; 8 nucleotides line up with TRBD1. J was trimmed by 3 bases and V by 1 base; bases with no gene match: 5. This CDR3 region has 15 residues. Germline assignment: CDR1 LGHDT and CDR2 YNNKEL (reference sequence). DNA for the CDR3: TGTGCCAGCAGCCAAGTCCACAGGGGGAACTACGAGCAGTACTTC. As protein: CASSQVHRGNYEQYF.

V is TRBV28 and J is TRBJ2-2, with TRBD2 matching over 13 bases. CDR1 is MDHEN and CDR2 is SYDVKM in the germline V gene. The CDR3 spans 20 residues. Trimming took 5 bases from V and 7 from J; bases not matched to a gene: 19. The DNA for the CDR3 is TGTGCCAGCAGTCCGATAGGACTAGCGGGAGATTATACAATAAGCGGGGAGCTGTTTTTT. The encoded protein is CASSPIGLAGDYTISGELFF.

A few counts support this clonotype. The rearrangement links TRBV9 to TRBJ2-3, with a weak D call TRBD1 (6 bases). Germline CDR1 is SGDLS and CDR2 is YYNGEE. V lost 2 bases and J lost 3, with 13 bases in between. The length of the CDR3 is 15 residues. CDR3 in amino acids: CASSVLLGATDTQYF. For the CDR3, the DNA is TGTGCCAGCAGCGTCCTTTTGGGGGCGACAGATACGCAGTATTTT.

The chain combines TRBV6-1 with TRBJ1-4; the D is unclear. V was shortened by 8 bases and J by 4 bases, with 14 bases between the two germline ends. This CDR3 is built from 14 residues. Germline V gene lookup returns CDR1 MNHNS and CDR2 SASEGT. DNA for the CDR3: TGTGCCAGCTCTCGTTACCCTTATAATGAAAAACTGTTTTTT. This sequence encodes CASSRYPYNEKLFF.

This clonotype came up a few times. The CDR3 sequence is CATSRVRGLRTGELFF. In DNA, the CDR3 is TGTGCCACCAGCAGAGTTCGGGGCCTTAGGACCGGGGAGCTGTTTTTT. The chain has TRBV15 and TRBJ2-2; D might be TRBD1 or TRBD2, each matching 5 bases. CDR3 length: 16 amino acids. Trimming took off 1 base at V and 5 bases at J, with 14 bases between the two ends. CDR1 and CDR2 from the germline V gene are LNHNV and YYDKDF (reference sequence).

The V gene is TRBV24-1, the J gene TRBJ2-7; D may be TRBD2 (5 bases). CDR1 and CDR2 from the germline V gene are KGHDR and SFDVKD. This CDR3 spans 15 amino acids. Trimming removed 2 bases from V and 3 bases from J, with 13 bases in between. CDR3 sequence (DNA): TGTGCCACCAGTGATTCTTCGGAGGCGGACTACGAGCAGTACTTC. This encodes CATSDSSEADYEQYF.

The V and J genes are TRBV12-3 or TRBV12-4 and TRBJ2-1; TRBD2 aligns across 14 bases. V lost 6 bases, J lost 6 bases, and 16 bases stayed unmatched. The CDR3 spans 19 residues. The CDR3 sequence is CASRSHNPGLAGAINEQFF. DNA of the CDR3: TGTGCCAGCAGGTCTCACAACCCGGGACTAGCGGGAGCCATCAATGAGCAGTTCTTC.

This clonotype was detected only a few times. This sequence joins TRBV7-9 and TRBJ2-3; D is unresolved. Trimming removed 3 bases at V and 1 base at J, with 11 bases between. CDR1 is SEHNR and CDR2 is FQNEAQ in the germline V gene (reference sequence). This CDR3 contains 15 residues. The CDR3 DNA follows: TGTGCCAGCAGCTTTATGGGGTGGGGCACAGATACGCAGTATTTT. This codes for CASSFMGWGTDTQYF.

This clonotype was seen many times. V gene TRBV7-6 combines with J gene TRBJ2-1; D not certain. Between the trimmed V and J ends, which lost 6 bases and 6 bases, there was a span of 21 bases. From germline, CDR1 is SGHVS and CDR2 FNYEAQ. The CDR3 runs to 16 residues. CDR3 sequence (DNA): TGTGCCAGCAGTCAGGCTAGGGCCCCTACTGTCAATGAGCAGTTCTTC. Translating gives CASSQARAPTVNEQFF.

Note on this clonotype: Germline and junction disagree at one end, which may indicate a read error. V and J are TRBV20-1 and TRBJ2-5, with no clear D. This CDR3 is built from 9 residues. Germline V lookup: CDR1 DFQATT, CDR2 SNEGSKA (reference sequence). The CDR3 DNA sequence: TGCAGTGCTAGAGAGTCCCAGTACTTC. As protein: CSARESQYF.

This clonotype was seen once. This chain links TRBV7-2 with TRBJ2-7, with 11 positions matching TRBD2. V lost 7 bases, J lost 6 bases, and 11 bases stayed unmatched. The germline V gene encodes CDR1 SGHTA and CDR2 FQGNSA. This CDR3 has 15 amino acids. The CDR3 nucleotides read TGTGCCAGCACCAGGCAGGTAGCGGGAGGGGGCGAGCAGTACTTC. The encoded protein is CASTRQVAGGGEQYF.

V usage is TRBV28 and J usage is TRBJ1-5, with 7 bases fitting TRBD1. The V gene end was trimmed by 6 bases and the J gene end by 6 bases; junction bases not matched to a gene: 11. The CDR3 has 15 amino acids. The germline CDR1 and CDR2 sequences are MDHEN and SYDVKM. The CDR3 spells CASRPPDREGQPQHF. In DNA form, the CDR3 reads TGTGCCAGCAGACCCCCCGACAGGGAGGGTCAGCCCCAGCATTTT. Combining the CDR3 with reference TRBV28 and TRBJ1-5 gives the whole variable domain DVKVTQSSRYLVKRTGEKVFLECVQDMDHENMFWYRQDPGLGLRLIYFSYDVKMKEKGDIPEGYSVSREKKERFSLILESASTNQTSMYLCASRPPDREGQPQHFGDGTRLSIL.

The chain recombines TRBV28 with TRBJ2-2; D unclear. This CDR3 comprises 16 residues. CDR1 and CDR2 from the germline V gene are MDHEN and SYDVKM. The germline V and J ends were trimmed by 5 bases and 2 bases, with 15 bases remaining between them. The CDR3: CASSTYRPSNTGELFF. CDR3 DNA sequence: TGTGCCAGCAGTACTTACAGACCCAGCAACACCGGGGAGCTGTTTTTT.

The chain joins TRBV20-1 to TRBJ2-3; D is undetermined. The CDR3 contains 13 residues. In germline, CDR1 is DFQATT, CDR2 SNEGSKA (reference sequence). The V gene lost 1 base and the J gene lost 5 bases, with 10 bases spanning the gap. The CDR3 is CSARVTSGDTQYF. The CDR3 region has the DNA TGCAGTGCTAGAGTGACTTCAGGAGATACGCAGTATTTT.

This clonotype was detected only a few times. The genes are TRBV6-1 and TRBJ1-3; TRBD1 agrees at 7 bases. V dropped 7 bases and J dropped 7; count of bases not matched to a gene: 13. From germline, CDR1 is MNHNS and CDR2 SASEGT. The CDR3 has 15 amino acids. CDR3 in amino acids: CASTKTGLSGNTIYF. In DNA, the CDR3 is TGTGCCAGCACCAAGACAGGGTTGTCCGGGAACACCATATATTTT.

The V and J genes are TRBV29-1 and TRBJ2-5; tentatively, D is TRBD2 (5 bases). V was shortened by 2 bases and J by 1 base, with 8 bases between the two germline ends. In germline, CDR1 is SQVTM, CDR2 ANQGSEA. The CDR3 loop spans 13 amino acids. The CDR3 region is CSVELAPQETQYF. In DNA, the CDR3 is TGCAGCGTTGAACTAGCCCCCCAAGAGACCCAGTACTTC.

This clonotype was picked up many times. This chain connects TRBV28 to TRBJ2-7; D perhaps matches TRBD1 (7 bases). Germline V gene data show CDR1 as MDHEN and CDR2 as SYDVKM. Deletions cut 5 bases from V and 3 bases from J, with 17 bases between. CDR3 length equals 15 residues. CDR3 sequence: CASSTATGTFYEQYF. In DNA, the CDR3 is TGTGCCAGCAGTACGGCGACAGGGACTTTCTACGAGCAGTACTTC.

This clonotype was counted a few times. The rearrangement uses TRBV2 and TRBJ2-1; D gene ambiguous. Germline V lookup: CDR1 SNHLY, CDR2 FYNNEI. The CDR3 is 17 amino acids. The V and J ends lost 0 bases and 8 bases respectively, with 20 bases between them. This CDR3 is CASSEARLADGRDEQFF. The CDR3 nucleotides read TGTGCCAGCAGTGAAGCGCGTTTGGCCGATGGAAGGGATGAGCAGTTCTTC.